This TCR beta chain was documented in a study of cytomegalovirus exposure and HLA in healthy donors. The assay was immunoSEQ multiplex PCR, and TCRdb's table has in-frame clones only and misses some. The sample holds under 150,000 clones, around 86% seen once. The CDR3 consists of 17 residues. Per germline, CDR1 SGHNT and CDR2 YYREEE (reference sequence). V was clipped by 4 bases and J by 7 bases; unmatched bases: 12. What was sequenced was PBMCs. This TCR was recovered from a man between 18 and 35 years old in good health and CMV-seropositive. The V and J genes are TRBV5-4 and TRBJ1-3; 12 bases align to TRBD1. CDR3 in DNA: TGTGCCAGCAGCACCCGGGGGACAGGGGGCGCGGCGAACACCATATATTTT. It yields the protein CASSTRGTGGAANTIYF.